The 23 T cell receptor beta chains reported below all come from one sample, sequenced in a study of Graves' ophthalmopathy and Graves' hyperthyroidism. RNA transcripts yielded amplified TCR beta CDR3 regions. The first-round RT-PCR employed HTBI primers together with the Qiagen OneStep RT-PCR kit. A multiplex PCR was then performed as the second round. TCRdb processed the multiplex PCR reads anew with MiXCR; each CDR3 protein has one entry. The sample yields roughly 170,000 distinct CDR3 sequences, 30% to 45% seen once. Specimen: peripheral blood. The receptor set was obtained from a man younger than 40 with Graves' ophthalmopathy.

This clonotype appeared many times. The genes are TRBV20-1 and TRBJ2-7, with D maybe TRBD1 (6 bases). Per germline, CDR1 DFQATT and CDR2 SNEGSKA (reference sequence). The CDR3 contains 14 residues. The V end was cut by 6 bases, the J end by 3 bases, with 18 bases between. CDR3 loop: CSAMASDRFYEQYF. CDR3 nucleotides: TGCAGTGCCATGGCCTCGGACAGATTCTACGAGCAGTACTTC.

CDR3 bases: TGTGCCAGCAGACGTTCTCGGATGAACACTGAAGCTTTCTTT. It codes for CASRRSRMNTEAFF. This chain connects TRBV7-2 to TRBJ1-1; D is unresolved. The CDR3 is 14 residues long. V lost 6 bases and J 0 bases, leaving 11 bases between the germline ends. Germline V CDR1 and CDR2: SGHTA, FQGNSA.

This clonotype was counted a single time. Here the CDR3 reads CASSPWFNPYEQYF. The CDR3 DNA follows: TGTGCCAGCAGCCCCTGGTTTAACCCCTACGAGCAGTACTTC. The V gene is TRBV9, the J gene TRBJ2-7; no firm D call. The CDR3 covers 14 residues. Per the germline V gene, CDR1 is SGDLS and CDR2 is YYNGEE. Trimming took off 4 bases at V and 2 bases at J, with 13 bases between the two ends. Variable domain in full (rest from reference TRBV9 and TRBJ2-7): DSGVTQTPKHLITATGQRVTLRCSPRSGDLSVYWYQQSLDQGLQFLIQYYNGEERAKGNILERFSAQQFPDLHSELNLSSLELGDSALYFCASSPWFNPYEQYFGPGTRLTVT.

Many counts were recorded for this clonotype. This rearrangement joins TRBV6-2 or TRBV6-3 to TRBJ2-7; 9 positions agree with TRBD1. Germline V gene sequence: CDR1 MNHEY, CDR2 SVGEGT. The CDR3 has 15 residues. J lost 4 bases, V lost 2 bases, and 6 bases had no gene match. CDR3 in amino acids: CASSYGGQGLYEQYF. CDR3 DNA: TGTGCCAGCAGTTACGGCGGACAGGGGTTATACGAGCAGTACTTC.

This clonotype was observed many times. The J gene is TRBJ1-3, the V gene TRBV6-5, with TRBD1 as a possible D gene (6 bases). Germline V gene sequence: CDR1 MNHEY, CDR2 SVGAGI. The CDR3 covers 15 residues. The V gene lost 2 bases and the J gene lost 0 bases, with 8 bases spanning the gap. In nucleotides, the CDR3 is TGTGCCAGCAGTTACGGAGGGGGCTCTGGAAACACCATATATTTT. It yields the protein CASSYGGGSGNTIYF.

J is TRBJ1-1 and V is TRBV29-1; 9 bases are a match to TRBD1. With V trimmed by 8 bases and J by 2 bases, 9 bases remained unmatched. The length of the CDR3 is 14 residues. The germline V gene has CDR1 SQVTM and CDR2 ANQGSEA. The chain's CDR3 is CSTRTGEGNTEAFF. The CDR3 coding sequence is TGCAGCACCAGGACAGGGGAGGGAAACACTGAAGCTTTCTTT.

The rearrangement joins TRBV7-3 to TRBJ1-1; 7 bases agree with TRBD1. Germline-derived CDR1 and CDR2 are SGHTA and FQGTGA. With V trimmed by 5 bases and J by 4 bases, 7 bases remained unmatched. This CDR3 is 14 amino acids long. The CDR3 region is CASSPRGVATEAFF. The CDR3 nucleotides are TGTGCCAGCAGCCCCAGGGGGGTTGCCACTGAAGCTTTCTTT.

This clonotype has more than one count but fewer than ten. The chain links TRBV12-3 or TRBV12-4 to TRBJ2-7; 7 bases fit TRBD1. This CDR3 has 16 residues. The V gene end was trimmed by 7 bases and the J gene end by 3 bases; junction bases not matched to a gene: 15. CDR3 sequence (DNA): TGTGCCAGCACCCCTAGTGTCGGGACAGTGGGCTACGAGCAGTACTTC. Protein product: CASTPSVGTVGYEQYF.

The chain carries TRBV6-2 or TRBV6-3 and TRBJ2-7, with 7 bases identical to TRBD2. The CDR3 consists of 16 residues. V shed 0 bases and J 2 bases; nucleotides not matched to a gene: 7. Germline assignment: CDR1 MNHEY and CDR2 SVGEGT. For the CDR3, the DNA is TGTGCCAGCAGTTACTCCGTAGGCGGGAGAACCTACGAGCAGTACTTC. As protein: CASSYSVGGRTYEQYF.

This clonotype occurred a few times. The genes are TRBV7-8 and TRBJ2-5; 7 bases line up with TRBD2. The CDR3 runs 15 residues. Per germline, CDR1 SGHVS and CDR2 FQNEAQ. V lost 3 bases to trimming and J lost 0 bases; unmatched junction nucleotides: 4. CDR3 nucleotides: TGTGCCAGCAGCTTGCAGCGGGATAACCAAGAGACCCAGTACTTC. Its translation: CASSLQRDNQETQYF.

The rearrangement joins TRBV6-2 or TRBV6-3 to TRBJ2-6; D may match TRBD1 or TRBD2 (5 bases each). Germline V gene lookup returns CDR1 MNHEY and CDR2 SVGEGT. CDR3 length: 17 amino acids. Trimming stripped 2 bases from V and 2 bases from J, with 13 bases between. CDR3 residues: CASSYNPGRAGANVLTF. In DNA form, the CDR3 reads TGTGCCAGCAGTTACAATCCAGGGAGAGCTGGGGCCAACGTCCTGACTTTC.

Here the CDR3 DNA reads TGCGCCAGCAGCTTTGACGGGGCGCGTTCTAATTCACCCCTCCACTTT. Protein sequence: CASSFDGARSNSPLHF. This rearrangement joins TRBV5-1 to TRBJ1-6; D may be TRBD1 (5 bases). The CDR3 has 16 amino acids. The germline gives CDR1 SGHRS, CDR2 YFSETQ. V was pared by 2 bases and J by 6 bases, with 15 bases between.

Here the CDR3 DNA reads TGTGCCAGCAGCTCCAGTGGGTCTAGCGGGGGGTTCACCTACGAGCAGTACTTC. It yields the protein CASSSSGSSGGFTYEQYF. The chain combines TRBV11-2 with TRBJ2-7; TRBD2 agrees at 11 bases. The ends lost 4 bases at V and 2 bases at J; junction bases unmatched: 13. Germline V gene lookup returns CDR1 SGHAT and CDR2 FQNNGV. CDR3 length: 18 amino acids. Full variable domain (remainder filled in from reference TRBV11-2 and TRBJ2-7): EAGVAQSPRYKIIEKRQSVAFWCNPISGHATLYWYQQILGQGPKLLIQFQNNGVVDDSQLPKDRFSAERLKGVDSTLKIQPAKLEDSAVYLCASSSSGSSGGFTYEQYFGPGTRLTVT.

The chain combines TRBV12-3 or TRBV12-4 with TRBJ2-5; maybe TRBD1 (5 bases). CDR3 length equals 14 residues. V was trimmed by 6 bases and J by 0 bases, leaving 11 bases between them. The CDR3 region is CASSPDRNQETQYF. In DNA form, the CDR3 reads TGTGCCAGCAGCCCAGACAGAAACCAAGAGACCCAGTACTTC.

For this clonotype: The junction differs from germline at one of its ends, possibly a read error. The chain uses TRBV11-2 and TRBJ1-1; D is uncertain. Germline CDR1 SGHAT, CDR2 FQNNGV. The CDR3 is made up of 13 amino acids. This CDR3 reads CASSIEANTEAFF. In DNA, the CDR3 is TGTGCCAGCAGCATAGAAGCGAACACTGAAGCTTTCTTT.

This clonotype was detected many times. The chain recombines TRBV6-2 or TRBV6-3 with TRBJ2-7; D tentatively fits TRBD1 or TRBD2 (5 bases each). The V and J ends lost 6 bases and 0 bases respectively, with 15 bases between them. The CDR3 extends over 15 amino acids. CDR1 MNHEY and CDR2 SVGEGT come from the germline V gene. CDR3 sequence: CASSGSGTVSYEQYF. The CDR3 region has the DNA TGTGCCAGCAGCGGGTCCGGGACCGTCTCCTACGAGCAGTACTTC.

The chain links TRBV28 to TRBJ1-6; no definite D call. With 6 bases removed from V and 0 bases from J, the gap between germline ends came to 9 bases. Germline CDR1 MDHEN, CDR2 SYDVKM. CDR3 size: 15 residues. CDR3 in amino acids: CASRLDSSYNSPLHF. The CDR3 region has the DNA TGTGCCAGCAGGTTGGATAGCTCCTATAATTCACCCCTCCACTTT.

This clonotype was found many times. The chain recombines TRBV10-3 with TRBJ1-1; D is unclear. With 4 bases removed from V and 1 base from J, the gap between germline ends came to 7 bases. Looked up from germline, CDR1 is ENHRY and CDR2 is SYGVKD. The CDR3 length is 13 residues. This chain's CDR3 is CAISVDGNTEAFF. In DNA form, the CDR3 reads TGTGCCATCAGTGTGGATGGGAACACTGAAGCTTTCTTT.

The rearrangement links TRBV7-3 to TRBJ1-1; D ambiguous. V lost 5 bases and J lost 4, with 11 bases in between. The CDR3 spans 13 residues. Per the germline V gene, CDR1 is SGHTA and CDR2 is FQGTGA. CDR3 coding DNA: TGTGCCAGCAGCGAAGGGTGGGGCACTGAAGCTTTCTTT. This encodes CASSEGWGTEAFF.

The chain recombines TRBV6-5 with TRBJ2-2; 9 nucleotides match TRBD2. Trimming took 6 bases from V and 2 from J; bases not matched to a gene: 4. Germline-derived CDR1 and CDR2 are MNHEY and SVGAGI. CDR3 length: 15 residues. The CDR3 DNA reads TGTGCCAGCAGATTGACTAGCGGAAACACCGGGGAGCTGTTTTTT. It is translated as CASRLTSGNTGELFF.

This clonotype was seen repeatedly, ten times or more. The CDR3 region is CASRTGQGGEAFF. The CDR3 region has the DNA TGTGCCAGCAGGACCGGACAGGGGGGTGAAGCTTTCTTT. The chain carries TRBV12-3 or TRBV12-4 and TRBJ1-1; 10 bases are a match to TRBD1. The CDR3 has 13 residues. The V gene end was trimmed by 6 bases and the J gene end by 7 bases; junction bases not matched to a gene: 5.

This clonotype was counted many times. The chain recombines TRBV28 with TRBJ2-7; 9 nucleotides agree with TRBD1. CDR3 length: 14 residues. V gave up 4 bases and J gave up 2 bases; unmatched junction bases: 3. CDR1 is MDHEN and CDR2 is SYDVKM in the germline V gene. CDR3 sequence: CASSWGQGTYEQYF. The CDR3 nucleotides are TGTGCCAGCAGTTGGGGACAGGGCACCTACGAGCAGTACTTC. The entire variable domain, with the rest obtained from reference TRBV28 and TRBJ2-7, is as follows: DVKVTQSSRYLVKRTGEKVFLECVQDMDHENMFWYRQDPGLGLRLIYFSYDVKMKEKGDIPEGYSVSREKKERFSLILESASTNQTSMYLCASSWGQGTYEQYFGPGTRLTVT.

This clonotype was detected ten times or more. The V and J genes are TRBV7-2 and TRBJ2-7, with 9 positions matching TRBD1. The CDR3 has 14 residues. V shed 4 bases, J shed 4 bases, and the junction held 5 bases outside the gene matches. CDR1 is SGHTA and CDR2 is FQGNSA in the germline V gene. CDR3 sequence reads: CASSWGQGPYEQYF. In DNA, the CDR3 is TGTGCCAGCAGCTGGGGACAGGGTCCTTACGAGCAGTACTTC.